This TCR beta chain was documented in a study of cytomegalovirus exposure and HLA in healthy donors. Study outcomes and limitations: There were 150 to 200 TCR beta chains listed as cytomegalovirus-associated.

The table came from immunoSEQ multiplex PCR; TCRdb's copy has only in-frame clones and leaves some out. The table shows 66,000 or so clones, with approximately 97% occurring only once. On this clone: The antigen remains undetermined.

In germline, CDR1 is SEHNR, CDR2 FQNEAQ (reference sequence). V lost 1 base to trimming and J lost 4 bases, with 13 bases between them. The CDR3 is 15 amino acids. V gene TRBV7-9 combines with J gene TRBJ1-1; D unclear. Sequencing was performed on PBMCs. The origin of this receptor is a woman under 30 in good health and CMV-seropositive. CDR3 loop: CASSLVADFRTEAFF. CDR3 sequence (DNA): TGTGCCAGCAGCTTAGTGGCGGATTTTCGCACTGAAGCTTTCTTT. The entire variable domain, with the rest obtained from reference TRBV7-9 and TRBJ1-1, is as follows: DTGVSQNPRHKITKRGQNVTFRCDPISEHNRLYWYRQTLGQGPEFLTYFQNEAQLEKSRLLSDRFSAERPKGSFSTLEIQRTEQGDSAMYLCASSLVADFRTEAFFGQGTRLTVV.